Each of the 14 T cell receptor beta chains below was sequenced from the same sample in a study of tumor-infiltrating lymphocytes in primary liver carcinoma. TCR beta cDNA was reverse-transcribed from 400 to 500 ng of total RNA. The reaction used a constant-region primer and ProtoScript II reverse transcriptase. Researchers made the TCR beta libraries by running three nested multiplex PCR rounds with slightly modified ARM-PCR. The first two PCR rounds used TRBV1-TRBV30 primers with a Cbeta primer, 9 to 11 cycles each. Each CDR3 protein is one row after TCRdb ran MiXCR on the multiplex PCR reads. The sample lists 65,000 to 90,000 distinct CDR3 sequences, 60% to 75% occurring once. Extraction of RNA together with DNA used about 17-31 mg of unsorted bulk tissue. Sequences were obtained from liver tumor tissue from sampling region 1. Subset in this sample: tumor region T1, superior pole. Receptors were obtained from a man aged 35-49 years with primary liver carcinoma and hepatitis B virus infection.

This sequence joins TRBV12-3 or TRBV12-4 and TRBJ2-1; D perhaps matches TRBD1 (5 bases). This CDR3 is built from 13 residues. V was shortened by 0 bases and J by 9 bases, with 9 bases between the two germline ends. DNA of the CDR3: TGTGCCAGCAGTTTAGCCCAGGGCCGTGAGCAGTTCTTC. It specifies CASSLAQGREQFF.

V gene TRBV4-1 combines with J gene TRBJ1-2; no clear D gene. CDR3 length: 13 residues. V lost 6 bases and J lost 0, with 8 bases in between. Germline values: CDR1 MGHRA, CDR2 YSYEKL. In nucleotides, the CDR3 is TGCGCCAGCAGAAAGACGGCTAACTATGGCTACACCTTC. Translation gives CASRKTANYGYTF.

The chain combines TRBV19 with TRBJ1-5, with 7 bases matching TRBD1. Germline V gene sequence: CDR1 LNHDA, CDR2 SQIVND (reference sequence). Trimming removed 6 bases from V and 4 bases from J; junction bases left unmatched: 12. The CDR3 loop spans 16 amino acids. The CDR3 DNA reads TGTGCCAGTAGCTCCCCATCTGGGACAGTAAATCAGCCCCAGCATTTT. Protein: CASSSPSGTVNQPQHF.

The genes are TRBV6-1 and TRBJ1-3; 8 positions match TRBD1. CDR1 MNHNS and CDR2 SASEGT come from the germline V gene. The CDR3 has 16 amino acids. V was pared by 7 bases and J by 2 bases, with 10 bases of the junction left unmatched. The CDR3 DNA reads TGTGCCAGCACCCCCACCAGGACAGGGACTGGAAACACCATATATTTT. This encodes CASTPTRTGTGNTIYF.

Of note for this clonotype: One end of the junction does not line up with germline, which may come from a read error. The CDR3 sequence: CAISERLAGEANIQYF. DNA of the CDR3: TGTGCCATCAGTGAGCGACTAGCGGGAGAGGCAAACATACAGTACTTC. The gene calls are TRBV10-3 and TRBJ2-4; 12 bases map to TRBD2. CDR1 and CDR2 (germline): ENHRY, SYGVKD. The length of the CDR3 is 16 residues.

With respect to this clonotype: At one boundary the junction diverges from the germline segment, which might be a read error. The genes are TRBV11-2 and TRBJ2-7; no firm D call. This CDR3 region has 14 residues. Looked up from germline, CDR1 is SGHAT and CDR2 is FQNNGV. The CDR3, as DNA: TGTGCCAGCAGCTTAACAGACGGAGCCTACGATCAGTATTTC. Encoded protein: CASSLTDGAYDQYF.

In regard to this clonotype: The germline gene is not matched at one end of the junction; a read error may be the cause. The CDR3 region has the DNA TGTGCCAACACGAGGGAACAGAACACCGGGGAGCTCTTTTTT. This encodes CANTREQNTGELFF. The chain employs TRBV28 and TRBJ2-2, with D possibly being TRBD2 (5 bases). This CDR3 is built from 14 residues. CDR1 and CDR2 from the germline V gene are MDHEN and SYDVKM.

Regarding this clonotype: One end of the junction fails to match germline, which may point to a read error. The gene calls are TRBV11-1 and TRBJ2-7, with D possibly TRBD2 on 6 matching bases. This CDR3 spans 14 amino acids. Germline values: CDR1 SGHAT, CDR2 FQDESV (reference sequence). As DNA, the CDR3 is TGTGCCGGCAGTTCGAGGGACTCAATTTACGAGCAGTACTTC. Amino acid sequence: CAGSSRDSIYEQYF.

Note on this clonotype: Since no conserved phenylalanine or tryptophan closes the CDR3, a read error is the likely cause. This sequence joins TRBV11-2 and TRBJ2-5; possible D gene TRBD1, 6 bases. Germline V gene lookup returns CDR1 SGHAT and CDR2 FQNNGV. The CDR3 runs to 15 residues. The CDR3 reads CASSLGAGDRETQYL. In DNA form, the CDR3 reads TGTGCCAGCAGCTTGGGGGCAGGGGACCGTGAGACACAGTACTTA.

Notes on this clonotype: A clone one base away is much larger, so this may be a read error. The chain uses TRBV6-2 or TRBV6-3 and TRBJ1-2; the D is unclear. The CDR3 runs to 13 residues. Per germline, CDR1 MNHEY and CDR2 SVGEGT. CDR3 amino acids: CASSVDGNYGYIF. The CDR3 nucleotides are TGTGCCAGCAGTGTGGACGGAAACTATGGCTACATCTTC.

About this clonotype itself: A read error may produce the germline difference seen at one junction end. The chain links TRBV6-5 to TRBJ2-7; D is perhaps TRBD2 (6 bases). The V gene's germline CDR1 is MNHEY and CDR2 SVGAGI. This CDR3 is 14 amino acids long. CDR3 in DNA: TGTGCCAGCTACACGGGAGAGGGGCACTACAAGCAGTACTTC. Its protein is CASYTGEGHYKQYF.

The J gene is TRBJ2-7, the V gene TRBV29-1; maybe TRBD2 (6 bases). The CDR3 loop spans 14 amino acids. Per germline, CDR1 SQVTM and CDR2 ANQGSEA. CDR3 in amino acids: CRAYWETSSYEQYF. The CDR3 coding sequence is TGCCGCGCTTATTGGGAGACTAGCTCCTACGAGCAGTACTTC.

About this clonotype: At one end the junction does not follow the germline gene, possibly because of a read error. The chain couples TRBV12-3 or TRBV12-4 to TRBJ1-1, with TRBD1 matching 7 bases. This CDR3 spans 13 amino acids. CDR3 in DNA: TGTGACAGCAGTCCCCGGGACAGAAGTGAACCTTTCTTT. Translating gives CDSSPRDRSEPFF.

The CDR3 loop reads CASSPRLSGTNEQFF. In DNA, the CDR3 is TGTGCCAGCAGCCCGAGACTATCGGGAACCAATGAGCAGTTCTTC. The V and J genes are TRBV11-2 and TRBJ2-1; tentatively, D is TRBD2 (5 bases). The CDR3 covers 15 residues. V lost 5 bases and J 6 bases, leaving 17 bases between the germline ends. Germline CDR1 reads SGHAT; CDR2 reads FQNNGV.